This TCR beta chain appears in the sequencing data of a study of blood T cells in healthy people across ages. With regard to this clonotype: Its specificity is unknown.

General study results and limits: Researchers deemed the diversity estimates from one million T cells underestimates.

Then a second PCR, running about 6 to 11 cycles, was carried out with a sample-barcoded 5' primer and a J-beta primer mix. TCRdb re-analysed the 5' RACE reads in MiXCR, keeping a single row per CDR3 protein. The table has roughly 1.5 million distinct CDR3 sequences, 35% to 45% seen once. Germline V gene sequence: CDR1 SGHAT, CDR2 FQNNGV. CDR3 length: 13 residues. After removal of 5 bases from V and 9 bases from J, the junction contained 8 bases not matched to a gene. V usage is TRBV11-2 and J usage is TRBJ2-3, with 7 bases lining up with TRBD2. Material: blood. The sequence was obtained from a woman under 30 in good health. The CDR3, as DNA: TGTGCCAGCAGCGTCCAGCGGGAATTGACGCAGTATTTT. This encodes CASSVQRELTQYF.